This TCR beta chain originates from a study of blood T cell repertoires in COVID-19. Original processing methods: Estimation of nucleated cell counts was performed using reference gene primer amplification. Repertoires were generated with immunoSEQ multiplex PCR, while TCRdb's copy carries only in-frame clones and drops some. V, J and clone size are those of that table, while D and trimming were read from the DNA. The sample has just over 650,000 clones, 75% to 90% seen once; the top ten hold about 0.26%. With 3 bases removed from V and 0 bases from J, the gap between germline ends came to 16 bases. This CDR3 is built from 17 residues. The germline gives CDR1 SGHDT, CDR2 YYEEEE.

Sequenced input: peripheral blood. This receptor was taken from a woman between 18 and 29 years old with acute or convalescent COVID-19. The chain recombines TRBV5-6 with TRBJ2-1; TRBD1 is a possible D gene (6 bases). The CDR3 loop reads CASSSKTGTPSYNEQFF. CDR3 sequence (DNA): TGTGCCAGCAGCTCGAAGACCGGGACACCCTCCTACAATGAGCAGTTCTTC.